In its sample, the clone carrying this T cell receptor (beta chain) was seen a few times. Its specificity is unknown. Germline V CDR1 and CDR2: SGHVS, FQNEAQ. This CDR3 contains 16 residues. With 4 bases clipped from V and 5 bases from J, the junction kept 5 bases outside the gene matches. This sample was included in a study of T-cell reconstitution after alpha-beta-depleted transplantation in children. The study's findings and limits: About two months after transplant, alpha-beta T cells reportedly came from several hundred expanded graft clones. T-cell counts and diversity at one year following transplant were attributed mainly to newly produced T cells. Some patients' high day-60 TCRbeta diversity was traced to surviving recipient T cells and thymic progenitors.

Unique molecular identifiers were incorporated during preparation of the TCRbeta library. One entry per CDR3 protein, called by TCRdb with MiXCR from the PCR reads. The table has about 200,000 distinct CDR3 sequences, about 6.6% seen once. The receptor comes from a boy between 2 and 10 years old with acute lymphoblastic leukemia, due to receive a stem cell transplant. The chain employs TRBV7-8 and TRBJ2-3; TRBD2 aligns across 14 bases. The sequencing here drew on PBMCs, taken before TCRalphabeta/CD19-depleted stem cell transplant. Here the CDR3 reads CASSSYGLAGGDTQYF. For the CDR3, the DNA is TGTGCCAGCAGCTCTTACGGACTAGCGGGGGGAGATACGCAGTATTTT.